Reported below is one TCR beta chain. The CDR3 is 12 residues long. The germline gives CDR1 MNHEY, CDR2 SVGAGI. The V gene lost 6 bases and the J gene lost 13 bases, with 16 bases spanning the gap. The sample is drawn from a study of blood T cells in healthy people across ages. The authors ran a second PCR of 7 to 11 cycles using a sample-barcoded 5' primer and a J-beta primer mix. Carrying 12 random nucleotides, a template-switch adaptor labeled each individual cDNA molecule. TCRdb called the 5' RACE reads again in MiXCR, with one record for every CDR3 protein. The sample contains approximately 600,000 distinct CDR3 sequences, about 53% of which appear only once.

The sample was blood. The sequence derives from a man between 60 and 75 years old in good health. The chain recombines TRBV6-5 with TRBJ2-4; a weak D match, TRBD1 (5 bases). DNA for the CDR3: TGTGCCAGCAGCTCAGCAGGGTTAACCCAGTACTTC. This codes for CASSSAGLTQYF.